The present T cell receptor (beta chain) was sequenced within a study of blood T cell repertoires in COVID-19. Study in general: Samples of COVID-19 (acute and convalescent) were obtained from the United States, Italy and Spain. Sample material is recorded as cDNA or gDNA derived from T cells, B-cell-depleted T cells, or PBMCs.

Authors' methods: By means of reference gene primer amplification, nucleated cell counts were estimated. The assay was immunoSEQ multiplex PCR, and TCRdb's table has in-frame clones only and misses some. For V, J and clone size, that table is used; D and trimming come from the DNA. The table shows fewer than 120,000 clones, with more than 75% occurring only once. The V end lost 3 bases, the J end lost 10 bases, and 14 bases lay between the germline ends. Germline loops: CDR1 SGDLS, CDR2 YYNGEE. The CDR3 covers 14 residues. The material sequenced was peripheral blood. The V and J genes are TRBV9 and TRBJ1-6; weak D call: TRBD1 (5 bases). The origin of this receptor is a woman in her forties or fifties with acute or convalescent COVID-19. CDR3 amino acids: CASSATVGSSPLHF. The CDR3 nucleotides are TGTGCCAGCAGCGCGACAGTGGGTAGCTCACCCCTCCACTTT.